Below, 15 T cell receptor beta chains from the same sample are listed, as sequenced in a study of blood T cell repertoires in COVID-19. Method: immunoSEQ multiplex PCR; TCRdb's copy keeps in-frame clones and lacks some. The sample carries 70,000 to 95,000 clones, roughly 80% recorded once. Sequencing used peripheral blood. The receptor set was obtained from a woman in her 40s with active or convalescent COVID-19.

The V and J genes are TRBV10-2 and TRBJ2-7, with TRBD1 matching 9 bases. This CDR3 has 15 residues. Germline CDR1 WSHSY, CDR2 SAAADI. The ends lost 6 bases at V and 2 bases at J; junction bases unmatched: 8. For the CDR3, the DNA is TGCGCCAGCAGACAATCTTGGACAGGGGCCTACGAGCAGTACTTC. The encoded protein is CASRQSWTGAYEQYF.

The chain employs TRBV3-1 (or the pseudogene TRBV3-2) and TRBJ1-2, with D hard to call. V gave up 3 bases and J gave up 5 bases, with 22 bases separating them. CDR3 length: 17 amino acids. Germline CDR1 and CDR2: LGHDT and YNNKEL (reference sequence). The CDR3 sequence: CASSQICFQAGGYGYTF. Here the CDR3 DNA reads TGTGCCAGCAGCCAGATTTGCTTTCAGGCTGGCGGGTATGGCTACACCTTC.

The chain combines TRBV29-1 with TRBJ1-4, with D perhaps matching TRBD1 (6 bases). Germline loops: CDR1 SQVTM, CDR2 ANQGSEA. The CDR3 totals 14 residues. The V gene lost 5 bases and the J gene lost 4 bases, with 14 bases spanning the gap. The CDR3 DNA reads TGCAGCGTTAAATTACAGGGAGTTAATGAAAAACTGTTTTTT. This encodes CSVKLQGVNEKLFF.

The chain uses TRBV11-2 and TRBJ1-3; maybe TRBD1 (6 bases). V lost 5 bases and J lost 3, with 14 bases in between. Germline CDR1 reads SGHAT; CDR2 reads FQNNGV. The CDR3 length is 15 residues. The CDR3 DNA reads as TGTGCCAGCAGCCCCACTGGGGGCGTTGGAAACACCATATATTTT. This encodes CASSPTGGVGNTIYF.

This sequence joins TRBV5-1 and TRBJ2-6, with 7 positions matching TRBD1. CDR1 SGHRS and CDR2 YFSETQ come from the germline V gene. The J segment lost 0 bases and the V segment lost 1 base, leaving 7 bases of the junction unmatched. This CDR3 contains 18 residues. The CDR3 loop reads CASSLRAGGYSGANVLTF. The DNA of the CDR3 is TGCGCCAGCAGCTTGCGAGCAGGGGGTTACTCTGGGGCCAACGTCCTGACTTTC.

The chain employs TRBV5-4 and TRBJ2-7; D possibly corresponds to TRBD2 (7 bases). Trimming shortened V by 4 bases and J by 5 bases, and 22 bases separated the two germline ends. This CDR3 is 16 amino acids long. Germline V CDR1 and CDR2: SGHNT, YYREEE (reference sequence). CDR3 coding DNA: TGTGCCAGCAGCCCCAAGGAGAGGGGGGGAGTAAACGAGCAGTACTTC. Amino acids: CASSPKERGGVNEQYF.

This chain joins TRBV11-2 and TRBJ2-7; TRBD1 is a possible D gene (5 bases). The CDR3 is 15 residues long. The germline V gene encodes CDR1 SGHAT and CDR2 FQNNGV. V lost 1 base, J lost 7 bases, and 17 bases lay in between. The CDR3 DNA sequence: TGTGCCAGCAGCTTAGGACAGAGCTCCTTAGGTGAGCAGTACTTC. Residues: CASSLGQSSLGEQYF.

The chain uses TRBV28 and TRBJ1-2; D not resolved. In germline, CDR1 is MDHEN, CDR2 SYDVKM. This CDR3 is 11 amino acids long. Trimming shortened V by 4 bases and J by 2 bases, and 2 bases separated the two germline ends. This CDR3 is CASSSNYGYTF. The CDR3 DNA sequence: TGTGCCAGCAGTTCGAACTATGGCTACACCTTC.

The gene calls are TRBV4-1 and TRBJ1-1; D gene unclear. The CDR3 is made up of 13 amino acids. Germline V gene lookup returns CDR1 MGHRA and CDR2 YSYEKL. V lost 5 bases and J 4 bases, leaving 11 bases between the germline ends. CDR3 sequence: CASSERVGTEAFF. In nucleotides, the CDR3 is TGCGCCAGCAGCGAGAGGGTGGGCACTGAAGCTTTCTTT.

In DNA form, the CDR3 reads TGTGCCACCAGCAGAGGGGTAGCGGGAGCCAAAAACATTCAGTACTTC. Its protein product is CATSRGVAGAKNIQYF. The chain joins TRBV15 to TRBJ2-4; 7 nucleotides align to TRBD2. J was trimmed by 0 bases and V by 1 base; bases with no gene match: 3. The CDR3 totals 16 residues. The V gene's germline CDR1 is LNHNV and CDR2 YYDKDF (reference sequence).

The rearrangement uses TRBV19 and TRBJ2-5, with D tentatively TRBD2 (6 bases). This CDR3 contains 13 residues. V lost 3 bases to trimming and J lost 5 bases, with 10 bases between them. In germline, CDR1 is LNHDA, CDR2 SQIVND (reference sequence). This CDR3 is CASSIGGVETQYF. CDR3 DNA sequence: TGTGCCAGTAGTATCGGCGGGGTGGAGACCCAGTACTTC. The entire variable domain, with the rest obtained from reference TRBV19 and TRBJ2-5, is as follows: DGGITQSPKYLFRKEGQNVTLSCEQNLNHDAMYWYRQDPGQGLRLIYYSQIVNDFQKGDIAEGYSVSREKKESFPLTVTSAQKNPTAFYLCASSIGGVETQYFGPGTRLLVL.

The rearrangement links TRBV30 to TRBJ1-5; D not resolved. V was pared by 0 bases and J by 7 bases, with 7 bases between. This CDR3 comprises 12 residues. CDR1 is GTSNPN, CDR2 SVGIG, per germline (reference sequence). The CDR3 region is CAWSVSVQPQHF. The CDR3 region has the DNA TGTGCCTGGAGTGTATCGGTGCAGCCCCAGCATTTT.

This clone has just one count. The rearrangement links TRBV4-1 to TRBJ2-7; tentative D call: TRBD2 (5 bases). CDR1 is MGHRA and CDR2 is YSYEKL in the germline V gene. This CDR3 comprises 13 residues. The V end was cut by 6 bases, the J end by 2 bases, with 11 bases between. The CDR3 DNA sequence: TGCGCCAGCAGTAGGACTGCCGCCTACGAGCAGTACTTC. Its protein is CASSRTAAYEQYF.

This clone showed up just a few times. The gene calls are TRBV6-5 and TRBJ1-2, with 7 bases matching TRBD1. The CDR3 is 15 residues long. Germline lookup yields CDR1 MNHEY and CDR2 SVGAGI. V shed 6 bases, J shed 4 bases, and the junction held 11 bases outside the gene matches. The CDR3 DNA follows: TGTGCCAGCAGCCCCAACCCCGGGACAGTCTATGGCTACACCTTC. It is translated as CASSPNPGTVYGYTF.

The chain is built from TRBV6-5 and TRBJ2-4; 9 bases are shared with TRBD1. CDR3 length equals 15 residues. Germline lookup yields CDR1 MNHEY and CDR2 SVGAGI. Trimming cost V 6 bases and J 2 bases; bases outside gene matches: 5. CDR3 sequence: CASSPQGASKNIQYF. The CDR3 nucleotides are TGTGCCAGCAGCCCACAGGGGGCTTCCAAAAACATTCAGTACTTC.